Following are 2 T cell receptor beta chains from one sample sequenced in a study of shared T cell receptors in the human thymus. Assay used: immunoSEQ multiplex PCR; TCRdb lists only in-frame clones, some missing. The top ten clones hold roughly 0.01% of a sample with 650,000 to 950,000 clones, 80% to 90% of them seen once. These data also formed part of another study, on human thymus T cells.

The sample consisted of thymocytes. The source of these receptors is a girl less than two years old with a congenital heart defect.

The chain couples TRBV5-1 to TRBJ2-3; the D gene is possibly TRBD1 (5 bases). The ends were cut back, 1 base at V and 4 bases at J, with 16 bases in the middle. Germline loops: CDR1 SGHRS, CDR2 YFSETQ. This CDR3 comprises 16 residues. In DNA, the CDR3 is TGCGCCAGCAGCTTGCCAACCCGGACATCCCCAGATACGCAGTATTTT. The encoded protein is CASSLPTRTSPDTQYF.

The chain couples TRBV6-1 to TRBJ2-7, with TRBD1 matching 7 bases. Germline V lookup: CDR1 MNHNS, CDR2 SASEGT. The length of the CDR3 is 12 residues. After removal of 6 bases from V and 4 bases from J, the junction contained 3 bases not matched to a gene. The CDR3 sequence is CASRDREYEQYF. DNA for the CDR3: TGTGCCAGCAGAGACAGGGAATACGAGCAGTACTTC.